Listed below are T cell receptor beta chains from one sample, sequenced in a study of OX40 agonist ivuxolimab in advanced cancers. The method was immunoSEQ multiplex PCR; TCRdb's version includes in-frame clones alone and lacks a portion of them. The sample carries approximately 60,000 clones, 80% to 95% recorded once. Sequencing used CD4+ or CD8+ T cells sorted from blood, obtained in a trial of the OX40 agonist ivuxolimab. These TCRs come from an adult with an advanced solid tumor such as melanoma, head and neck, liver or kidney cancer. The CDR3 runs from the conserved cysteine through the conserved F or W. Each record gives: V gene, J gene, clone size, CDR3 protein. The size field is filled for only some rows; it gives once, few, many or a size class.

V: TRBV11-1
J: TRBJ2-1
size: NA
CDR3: CASSTGTSNEQFF

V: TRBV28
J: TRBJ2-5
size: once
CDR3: CASSLQETQYF

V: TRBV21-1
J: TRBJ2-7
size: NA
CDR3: CASSFWTGAEQYF

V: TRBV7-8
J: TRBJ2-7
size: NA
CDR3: CASSLGNRYYEQYF

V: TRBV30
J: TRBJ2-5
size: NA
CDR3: CAWITGTGGYQETQYF

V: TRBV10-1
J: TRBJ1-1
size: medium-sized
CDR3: CASSESVVYPATEAFF

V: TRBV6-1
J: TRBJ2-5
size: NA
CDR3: CASSPFGRLQETQYF

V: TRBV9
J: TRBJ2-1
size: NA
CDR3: CASSERGQLSYNEQFF

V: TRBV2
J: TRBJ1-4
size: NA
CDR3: CASSTRTGGWKLFF

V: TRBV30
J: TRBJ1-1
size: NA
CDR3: CAWTSSARPRETEAFF

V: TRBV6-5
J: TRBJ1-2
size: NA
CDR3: CASSPSWDYGYTF

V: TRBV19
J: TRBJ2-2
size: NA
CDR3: CASKIDRAERELFF

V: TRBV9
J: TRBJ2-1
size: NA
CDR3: CASSVVPSAYNEQFF

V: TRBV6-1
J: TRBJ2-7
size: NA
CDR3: CASRPPGLSNEQYF

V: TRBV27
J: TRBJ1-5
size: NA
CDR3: CASSFNPGGGNQPQHF

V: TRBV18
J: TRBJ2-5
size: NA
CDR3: CASSRGRETQYF

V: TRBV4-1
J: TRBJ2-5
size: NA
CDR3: CASSQESSGGPGETQYF

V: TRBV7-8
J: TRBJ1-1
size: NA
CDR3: CASSPGAGTANTEAFF

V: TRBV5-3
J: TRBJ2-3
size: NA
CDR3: CASSLGGGGADTQYF

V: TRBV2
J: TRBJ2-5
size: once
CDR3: CASSEGTLQETQYF

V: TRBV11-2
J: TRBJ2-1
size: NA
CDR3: CASSRPTDYNEQFF

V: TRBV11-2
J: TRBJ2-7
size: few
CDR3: CASRLTGEDEQYF

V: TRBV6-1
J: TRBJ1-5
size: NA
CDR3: CASSESPGYSNQPQHF

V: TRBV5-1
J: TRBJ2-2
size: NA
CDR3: CASSLGPSGSPNTGELFF

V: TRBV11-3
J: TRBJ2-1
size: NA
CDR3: CASRGGEAGGVYNEQFF

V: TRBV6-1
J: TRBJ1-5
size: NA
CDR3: CASSEAGDQPQHF

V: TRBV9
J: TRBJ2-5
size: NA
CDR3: CASSVGVVDTETQYF

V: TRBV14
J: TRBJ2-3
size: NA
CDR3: CASSPYHGVTDTQYF

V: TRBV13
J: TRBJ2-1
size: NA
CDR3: CASSALGPQFF

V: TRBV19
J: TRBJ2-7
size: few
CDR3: CASTKGAGGIGYEQYF

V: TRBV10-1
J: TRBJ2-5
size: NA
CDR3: CASSEAGRGEETQYF

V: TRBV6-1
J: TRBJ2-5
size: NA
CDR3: CASRATGGRETQYF

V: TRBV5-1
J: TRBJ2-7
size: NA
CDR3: CASGMTGDLYEQYF